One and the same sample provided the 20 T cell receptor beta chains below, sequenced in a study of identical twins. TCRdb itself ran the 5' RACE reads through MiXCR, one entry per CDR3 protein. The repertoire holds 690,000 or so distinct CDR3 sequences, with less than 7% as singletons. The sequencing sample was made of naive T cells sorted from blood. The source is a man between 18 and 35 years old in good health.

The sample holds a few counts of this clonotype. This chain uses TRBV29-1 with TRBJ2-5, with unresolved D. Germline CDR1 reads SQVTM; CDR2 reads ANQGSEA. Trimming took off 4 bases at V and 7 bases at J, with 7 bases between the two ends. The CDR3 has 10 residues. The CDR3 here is CSVVRRTQYF. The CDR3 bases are TGCAGCGTTGTACGTCGGACCCAGTACTTC.

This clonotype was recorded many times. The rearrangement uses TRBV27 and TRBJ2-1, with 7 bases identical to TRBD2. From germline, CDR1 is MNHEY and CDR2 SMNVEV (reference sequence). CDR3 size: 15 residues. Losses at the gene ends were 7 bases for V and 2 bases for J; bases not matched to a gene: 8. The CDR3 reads CASTLSGMAYNEQFF. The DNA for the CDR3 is TGTGCCAGCACTTTGAGCGGGATGGCCTACAATGAGCAGTTCTTC.

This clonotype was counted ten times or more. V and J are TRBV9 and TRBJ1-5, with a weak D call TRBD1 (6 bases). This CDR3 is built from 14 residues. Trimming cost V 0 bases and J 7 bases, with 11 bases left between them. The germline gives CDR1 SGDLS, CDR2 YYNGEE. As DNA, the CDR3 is TGTGCCAGCAGCGTAGAGGGAGGGGGACAGCCCCAGCATTTT. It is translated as CASSVEGGGQPQHF.

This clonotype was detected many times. CDR3 sequence reads: CASSLVGLAGPEQFF. CDR3 DNA sequence: TGTGCCAGCAGCTTGGTGGGACTAGCGGGACCTGAGCAGTTCTTC. The chain carries TRBV5-5 and TRBJ2-1; 13 bases are shared with TRBD2. The J segment lost 9 bases and the V segment lost 0 bases, leaving 3 bases of the junction unmatched. From germline, CDR1 is SGHKS and CDR2 YYEKEE (reference sequence). The CDR3 has 15 amino acids.

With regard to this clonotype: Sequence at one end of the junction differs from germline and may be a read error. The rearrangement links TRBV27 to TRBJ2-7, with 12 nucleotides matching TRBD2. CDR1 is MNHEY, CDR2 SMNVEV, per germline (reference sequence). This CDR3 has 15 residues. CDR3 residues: CASSISSGRAFEQYF. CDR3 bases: TGTGCCAGCAGTATATCTAGCGGGAGGGCCTTCGAGCAGTACTTC.

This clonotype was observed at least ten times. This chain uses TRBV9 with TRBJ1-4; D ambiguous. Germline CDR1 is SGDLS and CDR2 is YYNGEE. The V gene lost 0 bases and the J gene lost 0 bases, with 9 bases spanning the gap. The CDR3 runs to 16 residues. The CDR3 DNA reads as TGTGCCAGCAGCGTAGCAGGCAGCCCAACTAATGAAAAACTGTTTTTT. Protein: CASSVAGSPTNEKLFF.

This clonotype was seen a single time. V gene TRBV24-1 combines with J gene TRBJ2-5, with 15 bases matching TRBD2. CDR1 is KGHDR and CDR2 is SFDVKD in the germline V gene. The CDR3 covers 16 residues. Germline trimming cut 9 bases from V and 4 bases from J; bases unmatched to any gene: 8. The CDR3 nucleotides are TGTGCCACCTCCCAGGGACTAGCGGGAGGAGTAGAGACCCAGTACTTC. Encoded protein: CATSQGLAGGVETQYF.

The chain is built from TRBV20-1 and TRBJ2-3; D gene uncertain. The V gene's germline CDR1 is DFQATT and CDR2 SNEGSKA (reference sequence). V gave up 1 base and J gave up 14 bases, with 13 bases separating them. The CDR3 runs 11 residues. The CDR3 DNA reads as TGCAGTGCTAGAGCCCAAAAGTCCGTGTATTTT. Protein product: CSARAQKSVYF.

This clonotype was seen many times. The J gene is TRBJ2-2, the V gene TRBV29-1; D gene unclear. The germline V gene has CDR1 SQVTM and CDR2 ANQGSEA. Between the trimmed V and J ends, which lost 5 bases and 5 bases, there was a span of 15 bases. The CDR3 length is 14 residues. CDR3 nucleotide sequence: TGCAGCGTTCCATCCTCGCGGAATACCGGGGAGCTGTTTTTT. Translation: CSVPSSRNTGELFF.

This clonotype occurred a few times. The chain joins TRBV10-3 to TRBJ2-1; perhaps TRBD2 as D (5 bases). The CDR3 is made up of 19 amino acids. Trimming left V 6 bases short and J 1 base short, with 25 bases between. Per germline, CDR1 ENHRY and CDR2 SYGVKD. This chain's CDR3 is CAISPSAAKSGRSYNEQFF. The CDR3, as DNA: TGTGCCATCAGCCCCTCAGCGGCCAAATCGGGAAGGTCCTACAATGAGCAGTTCTTC.

The CDR3 sequence: CASRAGASTDTQYF. In nucleotides, the CDR3 is TGTGCCAGCAGGGCGGGGGCAAGCACAGATACGCAGTATTTT. This sequence joins TRBV7-2 and TRBJ2-3; possible D gene TRBD2, 7 bases. Germline CDR1 is SGHTA and CDR2 is FQGNSA. V dropped 6 bases and J dropped 0 bases, with 10 bases sitting between them. The CDR3 sequence is 14 residues long.

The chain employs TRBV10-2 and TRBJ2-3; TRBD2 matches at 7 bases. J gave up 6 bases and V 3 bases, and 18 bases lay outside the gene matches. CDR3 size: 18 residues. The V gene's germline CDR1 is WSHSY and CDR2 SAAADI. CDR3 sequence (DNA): TGCGCCAGCAGTGATCCGCTAGCGGTCCCCCCATTTGGGGATACGCAGTATTTT. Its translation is CASSDPLAVPPFGDTQYF.

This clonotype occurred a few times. The CDR3 DNA sequence: TGCGCCAGCAGCCAAGAATCCGGAGGGCTCTACAATGAGCAGTTCTTC. Its protein product is CASSQESGGLYNEQFF. The chain combines TRBV4-1 with TRBJ2-1, with a weak D call TRBD2 (6 bases). Germline lookup yields CDR1 MGHRA and CDR2 YSYEKL. This CDR3 comprises 16 residues. Trimming stripped 0 bases from V and 3 bases from J, with 12 bases between.

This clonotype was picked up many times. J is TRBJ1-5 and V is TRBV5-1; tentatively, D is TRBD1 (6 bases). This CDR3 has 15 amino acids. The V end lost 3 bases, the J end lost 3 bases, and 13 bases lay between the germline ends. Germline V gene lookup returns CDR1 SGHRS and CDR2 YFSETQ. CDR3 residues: CASSSGDGDNQPQHF. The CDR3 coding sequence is TGCGCCAGCAGCTCAGGGGACGGGGACAATCAGCCCCAGCATTTT.

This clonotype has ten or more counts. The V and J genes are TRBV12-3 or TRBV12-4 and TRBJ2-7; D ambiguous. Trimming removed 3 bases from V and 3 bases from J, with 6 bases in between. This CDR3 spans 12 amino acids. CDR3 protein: CASSFQLYEQYV. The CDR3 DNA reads TGTGCCAGCAGTTTTCAACTCTACGAGCAGTACGTC.

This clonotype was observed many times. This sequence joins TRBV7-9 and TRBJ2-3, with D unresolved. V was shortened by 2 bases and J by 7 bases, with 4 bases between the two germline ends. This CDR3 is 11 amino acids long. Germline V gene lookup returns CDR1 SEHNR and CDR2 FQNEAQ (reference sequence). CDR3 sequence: CASSLIYTQYF. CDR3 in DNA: TGTGCCAGCAGCTTAATATATACGCAGTATTTT.

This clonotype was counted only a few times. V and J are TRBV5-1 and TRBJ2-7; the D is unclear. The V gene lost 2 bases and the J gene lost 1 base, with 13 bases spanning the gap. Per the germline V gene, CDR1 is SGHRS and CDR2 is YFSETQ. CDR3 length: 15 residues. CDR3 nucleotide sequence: TGCGCCAGCAGCTTTGCGACTCGATTTTCCTACGAGCAGTACTTC. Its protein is CASSFATRFSYEQYF.

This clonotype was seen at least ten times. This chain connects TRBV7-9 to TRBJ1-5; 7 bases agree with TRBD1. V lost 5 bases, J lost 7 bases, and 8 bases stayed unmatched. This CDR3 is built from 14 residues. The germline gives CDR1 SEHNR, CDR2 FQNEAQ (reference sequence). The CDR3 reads CASSVGQSNQPQHF. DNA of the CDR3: TGTGCCAGCAGCGTGGGACAGTCCAACCAGCCCCAGCATTTT.

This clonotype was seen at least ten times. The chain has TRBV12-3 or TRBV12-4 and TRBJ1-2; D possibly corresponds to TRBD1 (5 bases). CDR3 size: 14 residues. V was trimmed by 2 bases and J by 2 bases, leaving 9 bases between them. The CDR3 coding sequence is TGTGCCAGCAGTTTAAACAGGAGAAACTATGGCTACACCTTC. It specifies CASSLNRRNYGYTF.

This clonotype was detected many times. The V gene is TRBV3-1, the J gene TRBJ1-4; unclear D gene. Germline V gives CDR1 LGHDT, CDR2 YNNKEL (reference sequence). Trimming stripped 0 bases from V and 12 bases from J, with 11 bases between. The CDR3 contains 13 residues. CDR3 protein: CASSQDPMGELFF. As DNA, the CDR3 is TGTGCCAGCAGCCAAGATCCGATGGGTGAACTGTTTTTT.